This is a list of T cell receptor beta chains from one sample in a study of CD8+ T cells in alopecia areata. The method was immunoSEQ multiplex PCR; TCRdb's version includes in-frame clones alone and lacks a portion of them. This table has about 74,000 clones, over 25% appearing once. The sample in question was CD8+ T cells sorted from blood, obtained at week 4, from a patient treated with tofacitinib. The receptors derive from a human donor with alopecia areata. Both conserved end residues are part of each CDR3.

>TRBV9
CASSVEGTGEKLFF
>TRBV29-1
CSVQELGEQYF
>TRBV7-8
CASSARDRGTNEKLFF
>TRBV5-4
CASSQDKTGLLDGYTF
>TRBV4-1
CASSQDVAYGYTF
>TRBV29-1
CSAFLEKLFF
>TRBV5-6
CASSLDGVYQPQHF
>TRBV7-9
CATTRDGGDETQYF
>TRBV6-6
CASSRPRVETQYF
>TRBV15
CATSSRTSGINEQYF
>TRBV29-1
CSVEDLGTGAGGYTF
>TRBV27
CASSPMAGNTEAFF
>TRBV11-2
CASSAGYEQYF
>TRBV28
CASSNPGFPEAFF
>TRBV30
CAWSPLRNEQYF
>TRBV15
CATSMRRERADTQYF
>TRBV27
CASMGSGDYEQYF
>TRBV9
CASSEGTGDEQYF